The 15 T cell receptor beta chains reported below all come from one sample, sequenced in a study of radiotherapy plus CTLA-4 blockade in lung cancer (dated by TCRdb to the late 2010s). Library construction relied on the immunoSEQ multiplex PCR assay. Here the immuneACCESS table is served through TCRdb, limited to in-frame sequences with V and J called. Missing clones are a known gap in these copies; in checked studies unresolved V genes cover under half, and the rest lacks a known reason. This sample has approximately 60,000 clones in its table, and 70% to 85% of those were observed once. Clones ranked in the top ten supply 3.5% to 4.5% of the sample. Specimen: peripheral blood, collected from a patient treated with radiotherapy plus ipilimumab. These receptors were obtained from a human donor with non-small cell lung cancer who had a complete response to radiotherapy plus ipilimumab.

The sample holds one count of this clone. The CDR3 bases are TGTGCCAGCAGCCCGGTGGCCGGGACAGACAATCAGCCCCAGCATTTT. Amino acid sequence: CASSPVAGTDNQPQHF. The chain combines TRBV11-2 with TRBJ1-5, with TRBD1 matching 7 bases. Germline V lookup: CDR1 SGHAT, CDR2 FQNNGV. The CDR3 runs 16 residues. V shed 5 bases, J shed 3 bases, and the junction held 10 bases outside the gene matches.

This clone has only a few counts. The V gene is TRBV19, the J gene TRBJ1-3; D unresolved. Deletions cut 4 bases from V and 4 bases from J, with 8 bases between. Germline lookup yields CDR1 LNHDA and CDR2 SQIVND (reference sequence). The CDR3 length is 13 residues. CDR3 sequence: CASSRGSGNTIYF. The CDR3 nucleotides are TGTGCCAGTAGTAGAGGGTCGGGAAACACCATATATTTT.

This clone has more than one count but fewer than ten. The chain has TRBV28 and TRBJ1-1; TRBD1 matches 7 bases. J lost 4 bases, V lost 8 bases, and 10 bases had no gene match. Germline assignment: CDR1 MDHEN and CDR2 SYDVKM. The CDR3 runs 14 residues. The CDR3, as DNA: TGTGCCAGCGGAAAACAGGGGCCGGGCACTGAAGCTTTCTTT. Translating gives CASGKQGPGTEAFF.

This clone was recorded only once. The CDR3 protein is CASTTGTASTNEKLFF. CDR3 nucleotide sequence: TGTGCCAGTACAACGGGGACAGCCTCAACTAATGAAAAACTGTTTTTT. V gene TRBV19 combines with J gene TRBJ1-4, with TRBD1 matching over 7 bases. This CDR3 has 16 amino acids. Per germline, CDR1 LNHDA and CDR2 SQIVND (reference sequence). Trimming at V came to 7 bases and at J to 0 bases, leaving 8 bases not matched to a gene.

As DNA, the CDR3 is TGTGCCAGCAGCCCACAGGGGGTCTCAGCGGTGAACACTGAAGCTTTCTTT. Protein sequence: CASSPQGVSAVNTEAFF. The chain recombines TRBV11-3 with TRBJ1-1, with TRBD1 matching over 8 bases. With 5 bases clipped from V and 0 bases from J, the junction kept 11 bases outside the gene matches. This CDR3 region has 17 residues. CDR1 is SGHNT, CDR2 YENEEA, per germline.

CDR3 DNA: TGTGCCAGCTCATTGGGCGATCAAGAGACCCAGTACTTC. Translating it yields CASSLGDQETQYF. V usage is TRBV18 and J usage is TRBJ2-5; no definite D call. Trimming stripped 5 bases from V and 2 bases from J, with 9 bases between. CDR1 and CDR2 (germline): KGHSH, LQKENI. The CDR3 sequence is 13 residues long.

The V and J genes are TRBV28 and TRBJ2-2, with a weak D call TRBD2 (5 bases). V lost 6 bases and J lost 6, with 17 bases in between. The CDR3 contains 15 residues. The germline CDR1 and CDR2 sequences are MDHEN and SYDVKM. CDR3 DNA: TGTGCCAGCAGCCAAGCCTCGAGGGCGTCCGGGGAGCTGTTTTTT. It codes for CASSQASRASGELFF.

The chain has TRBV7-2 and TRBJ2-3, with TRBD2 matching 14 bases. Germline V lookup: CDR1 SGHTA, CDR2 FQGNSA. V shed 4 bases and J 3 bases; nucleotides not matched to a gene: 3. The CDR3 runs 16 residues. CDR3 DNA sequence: TGTGCCAGCAGCTCCGGGACTAGCGGGAGAACAGATACGCAGTATTTT. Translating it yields CASSSGTSGRTDTQYF.

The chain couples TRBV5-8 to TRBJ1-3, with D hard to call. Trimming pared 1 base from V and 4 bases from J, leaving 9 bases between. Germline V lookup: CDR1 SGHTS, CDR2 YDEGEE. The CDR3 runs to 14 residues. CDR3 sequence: CASSLLTSGNTIYF. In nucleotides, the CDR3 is TGTGCCAGCAGCTTGTTGACCTCAGGAAACACCATATATTTT.

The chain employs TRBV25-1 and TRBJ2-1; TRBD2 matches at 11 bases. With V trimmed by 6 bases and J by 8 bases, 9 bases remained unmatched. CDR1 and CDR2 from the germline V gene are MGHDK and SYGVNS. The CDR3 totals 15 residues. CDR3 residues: CASRLAGGVFHEQFF. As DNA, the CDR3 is TGTGCCAGCAGGCTAGCGGGAGGTGTATTCCATGAGCAGTTCTTC.

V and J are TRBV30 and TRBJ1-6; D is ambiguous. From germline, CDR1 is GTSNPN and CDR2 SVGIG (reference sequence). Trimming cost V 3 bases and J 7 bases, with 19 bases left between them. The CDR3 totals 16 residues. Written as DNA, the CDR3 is TGTGCCTGGAGAAGGGTCGATTCCCTAAAGAATTCACCCCTCCACTTT. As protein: CAWRRVDSLKNSPLHF.

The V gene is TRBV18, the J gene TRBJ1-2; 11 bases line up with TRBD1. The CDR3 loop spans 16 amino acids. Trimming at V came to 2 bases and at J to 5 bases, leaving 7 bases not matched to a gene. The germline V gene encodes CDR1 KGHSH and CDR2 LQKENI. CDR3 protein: CASSPGGQGALYGYTF. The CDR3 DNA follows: TGTGCCAGCTCACCAGGAGGACAGGGGGCACTTTATGGCTACACCTTC.

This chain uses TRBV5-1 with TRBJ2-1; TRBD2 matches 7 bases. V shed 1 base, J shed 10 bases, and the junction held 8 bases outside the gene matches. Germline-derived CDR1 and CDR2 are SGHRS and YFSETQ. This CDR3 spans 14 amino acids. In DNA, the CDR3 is TGCGCCAGCAGCTTGTTTACCGGGGGGTGGGAGCAGTTCTTC. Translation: CASSLFTGGWEQFF. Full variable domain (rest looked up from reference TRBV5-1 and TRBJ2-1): KAGVTQTPRYLIKTRGQQVTLSCSPISGHRSVSWYQQTPGQGLQFLFEYFSETQRNKGNFPGRFSGRQFSNSRSEMNVSTLELGDSALYLCASSLFTGGWEQFFGPGTRLTVL.

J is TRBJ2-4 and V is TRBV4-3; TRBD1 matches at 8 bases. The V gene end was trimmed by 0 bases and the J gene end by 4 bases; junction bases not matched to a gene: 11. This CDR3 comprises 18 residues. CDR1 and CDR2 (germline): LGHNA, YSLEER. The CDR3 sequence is CASSQDPSMTGVKNIQYF. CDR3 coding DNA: TGCGCCAGCAGCCAAGATCCTTCTATGACAGGGGTAAAAAACATTCAGTACTTC.

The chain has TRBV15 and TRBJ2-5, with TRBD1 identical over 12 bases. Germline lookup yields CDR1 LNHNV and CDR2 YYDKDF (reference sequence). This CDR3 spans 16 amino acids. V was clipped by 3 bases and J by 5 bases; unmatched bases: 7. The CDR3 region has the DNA TGTGCCACCAGCAGGGCCCGGGACAGGGGGCAGGAGACCCAGTACTTC. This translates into CATSRARDRGQETQYF.